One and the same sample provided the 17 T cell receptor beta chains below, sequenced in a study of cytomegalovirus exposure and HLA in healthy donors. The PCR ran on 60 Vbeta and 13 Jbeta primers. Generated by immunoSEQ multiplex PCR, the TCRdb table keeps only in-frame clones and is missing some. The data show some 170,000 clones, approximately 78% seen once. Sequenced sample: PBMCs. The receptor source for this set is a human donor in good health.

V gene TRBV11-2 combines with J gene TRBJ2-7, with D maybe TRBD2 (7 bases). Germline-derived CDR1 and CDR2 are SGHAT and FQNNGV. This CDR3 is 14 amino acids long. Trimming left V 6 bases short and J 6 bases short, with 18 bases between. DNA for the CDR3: TGTGCCAGCAGAAGAGGGGGGGTCCAGTTCGAGCAGTACTTC. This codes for CASRRGGVQFEQYF.

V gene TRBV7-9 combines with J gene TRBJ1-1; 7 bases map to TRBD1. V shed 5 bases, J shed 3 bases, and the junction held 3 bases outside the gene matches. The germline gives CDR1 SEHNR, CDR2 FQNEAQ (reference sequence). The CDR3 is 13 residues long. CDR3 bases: TGTGCCAGCAGCACGACAGGGTACACTGAAGCTTTCTTT. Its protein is CASSTTGYTEAFF.

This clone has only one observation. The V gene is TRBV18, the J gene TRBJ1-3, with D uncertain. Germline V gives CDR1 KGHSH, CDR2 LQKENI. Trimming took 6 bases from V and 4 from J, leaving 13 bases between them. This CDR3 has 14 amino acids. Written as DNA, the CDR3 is TGTGCCAGCTCCCCCTTCCCCGGGGGAAACACCATATATTTT. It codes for CASSPFPGGNTIYF.

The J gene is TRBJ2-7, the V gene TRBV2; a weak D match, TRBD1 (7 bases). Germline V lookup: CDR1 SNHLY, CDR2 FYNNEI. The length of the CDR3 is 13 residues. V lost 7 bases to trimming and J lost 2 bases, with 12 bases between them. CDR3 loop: CASNPGGTYEQYF. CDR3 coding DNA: TGTGCCAGCAACCCAGGGGGGACCTACGAGCAGTACTTC.

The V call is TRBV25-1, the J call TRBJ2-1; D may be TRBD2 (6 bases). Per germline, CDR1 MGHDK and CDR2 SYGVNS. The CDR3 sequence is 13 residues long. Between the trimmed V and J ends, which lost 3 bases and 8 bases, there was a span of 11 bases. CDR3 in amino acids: CASSDGLFDEQFF. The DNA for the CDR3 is TGTGCCAGCAGTGATGGACTATTTGATGAGCAGTTCTTC.

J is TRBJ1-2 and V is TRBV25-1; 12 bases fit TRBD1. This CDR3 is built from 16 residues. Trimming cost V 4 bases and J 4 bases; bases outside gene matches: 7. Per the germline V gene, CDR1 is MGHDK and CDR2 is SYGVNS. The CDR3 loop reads CASSAGTGGQGYGYTF. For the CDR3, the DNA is TGTGCCAGCAGTGCAGGGACAGGGGGCCAAGGCTATGGCTACACCTTC.

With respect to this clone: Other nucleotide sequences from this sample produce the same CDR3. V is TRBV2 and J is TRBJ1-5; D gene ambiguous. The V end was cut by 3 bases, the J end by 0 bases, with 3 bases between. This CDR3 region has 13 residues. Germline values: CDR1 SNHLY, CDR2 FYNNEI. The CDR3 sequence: CASSDNSNQPQHF. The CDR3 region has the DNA TGTGCCAGCAGTGACAATAGCAATCAGCCCCAGCATTTT.

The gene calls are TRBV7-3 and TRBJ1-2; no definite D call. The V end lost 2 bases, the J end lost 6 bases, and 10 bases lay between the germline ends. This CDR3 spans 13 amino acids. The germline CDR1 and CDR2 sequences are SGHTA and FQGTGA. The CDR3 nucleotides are TGTGCCAGCAGCTTATCAGTCCGGGATGGCTACACCTTC. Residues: CASSLSVRDGYTF.

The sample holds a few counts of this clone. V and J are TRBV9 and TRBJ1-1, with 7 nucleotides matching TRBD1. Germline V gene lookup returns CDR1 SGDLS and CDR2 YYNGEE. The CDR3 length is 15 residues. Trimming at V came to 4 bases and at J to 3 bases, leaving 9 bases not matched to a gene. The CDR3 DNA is TGTGCCAGCAGCACATGGACAGGATCAGACACTGAAGCTTTCTTT. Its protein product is CASSTWTGSDTEAFF.

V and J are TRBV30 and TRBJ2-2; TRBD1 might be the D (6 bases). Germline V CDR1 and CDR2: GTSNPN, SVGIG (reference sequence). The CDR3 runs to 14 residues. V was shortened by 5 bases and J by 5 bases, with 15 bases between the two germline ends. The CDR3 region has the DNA TGTGCCTGGGCCGTTACAGGGTTAACCGGGGAGCTGTTTTTT. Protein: CAWAVTGLTGELFF.

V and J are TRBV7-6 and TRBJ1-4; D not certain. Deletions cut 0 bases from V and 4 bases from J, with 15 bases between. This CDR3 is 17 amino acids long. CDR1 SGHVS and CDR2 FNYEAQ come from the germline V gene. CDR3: CASSLASGSELNEKLFF. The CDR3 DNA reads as TGTGCCAGCAGCTTAGCCAGCGGGTCCGAGCTTAATGAAAAACTGTTTTTT.

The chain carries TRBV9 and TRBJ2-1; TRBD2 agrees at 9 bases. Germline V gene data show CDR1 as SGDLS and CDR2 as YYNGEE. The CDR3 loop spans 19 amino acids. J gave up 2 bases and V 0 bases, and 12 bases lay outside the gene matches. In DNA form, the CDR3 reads TGTGCCAGCAGCGTAGACATTGATCAAGCGGGGGGACCCTACAATGAGCAGTTCTTC. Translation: CASSVDIDQAGGPYNEQFF.

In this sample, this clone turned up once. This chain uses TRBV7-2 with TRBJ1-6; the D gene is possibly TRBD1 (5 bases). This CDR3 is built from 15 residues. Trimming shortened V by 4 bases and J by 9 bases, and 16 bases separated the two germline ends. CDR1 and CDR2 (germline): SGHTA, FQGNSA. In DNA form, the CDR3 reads TGTGCCAGCAGCTCCCGGCGGGGGTTTACTTCACCCCTCCACTTT. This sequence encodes CASSSRRGFTSPLHF. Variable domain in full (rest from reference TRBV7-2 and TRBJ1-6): GAGVSQSPSNKVTEKGKDVELRCDPISGHTALYWYRQSLGQGLEFLIYFQGNSAPDKSGLPSDRFSAERTGGSVSTLTIQRTQQEDSAVYLCASSSRRGFTSPLHFGNGTRLTVT.

The CDR3 DNA is TGTGCCAGCAGCTCACAGGGGGTAGGCAATCAGCCCCAGCATTTT. It yields the protein CASSSQGVGNQPQHF. The genes are TRBV7-9 and TRBJ1-5; 8 nucleotides match TRBD1. The CDR3 is made up of 15 amino acids. V lost 4 bases and J lost 2; bases outside the gene matches: 4. Germline assignment: CDR1 SEHNR and CDR2 FQNEAQ (reference sequence).

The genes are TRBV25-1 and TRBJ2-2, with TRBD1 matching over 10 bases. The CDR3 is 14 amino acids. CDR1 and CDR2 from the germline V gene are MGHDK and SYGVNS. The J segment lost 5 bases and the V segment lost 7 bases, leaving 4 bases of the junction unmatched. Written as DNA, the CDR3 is TGTGCCAGCAAGGGACAGGGGTCGACCGGGGAGCTGTTTTTT. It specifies CASKGQGSTGELFF.

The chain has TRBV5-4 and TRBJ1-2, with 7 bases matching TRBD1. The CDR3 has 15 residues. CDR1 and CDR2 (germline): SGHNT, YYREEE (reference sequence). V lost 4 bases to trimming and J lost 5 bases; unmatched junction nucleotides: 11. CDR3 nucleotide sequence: TGTGCCAGCAGCCCAGGACAGGAGAAGACTTATGGCTACACCTTC. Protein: CASSPGQEKTYGYTF. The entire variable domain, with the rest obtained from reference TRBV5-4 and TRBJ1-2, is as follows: ETGVTQSPTHLIKTRGQQVTLRCSSQSGHNTVSWYQQALGQGPQFIFQYYREEENGRGNFPPRFSGLQFPNYSSELNVNALELDDSALYLCASSPGQEKTYGYTFGSGTRLTVV.

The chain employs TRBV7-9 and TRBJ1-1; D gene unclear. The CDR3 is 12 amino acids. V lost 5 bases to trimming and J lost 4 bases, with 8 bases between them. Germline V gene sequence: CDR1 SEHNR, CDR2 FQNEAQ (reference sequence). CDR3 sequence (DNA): TGTGCCAGCAGCGCGTCCATCACTGAAGCTTTCTTT. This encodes CASSASITEAFF.